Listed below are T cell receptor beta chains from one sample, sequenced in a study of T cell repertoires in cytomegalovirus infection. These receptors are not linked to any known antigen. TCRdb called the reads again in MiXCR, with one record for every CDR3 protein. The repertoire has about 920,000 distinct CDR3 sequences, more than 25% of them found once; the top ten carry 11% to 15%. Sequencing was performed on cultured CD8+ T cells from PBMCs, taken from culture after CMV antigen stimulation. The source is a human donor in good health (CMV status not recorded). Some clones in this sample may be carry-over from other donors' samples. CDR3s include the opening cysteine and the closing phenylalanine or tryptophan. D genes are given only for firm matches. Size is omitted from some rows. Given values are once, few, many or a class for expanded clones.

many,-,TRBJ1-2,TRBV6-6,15,TGTGCCAGCAGTTACTCCTCGGCTACTAACTATGGCTACACCTTC,CASSYSSATNYGYTF
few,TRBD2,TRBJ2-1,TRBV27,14,TGTGCCAGCAGTGTGGGGACTACTTACAATGAGCAGTTCTTC,CASSVGTTYNEQFF
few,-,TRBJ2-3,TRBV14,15,TGTGCCAGCAGCCAAGCGGGGAAATCCACAGATACGCAGTATTTT,CASSQAGKSTDTQYF
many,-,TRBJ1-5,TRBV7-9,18,TGTGCCAGCAGCTTAATGGGGGGGACCCTGGAACCGAATCAGCCCCAGCATTTT,CASSLMGGTLEPNQPQHF
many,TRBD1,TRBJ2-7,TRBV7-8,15,TGTGCCAGCAGCTCCCCGGGACAGGGGCGCTACGAGCAGTACTTC,CASSSPGQGRYEQYF
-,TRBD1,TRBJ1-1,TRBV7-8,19,TGTGCCAGCAGCTTAGGACGGACAGGGGCAGGGGGCCTGAACACTGAAGCTTTCTTT,CASSLGRTGAGGLNTEAFF
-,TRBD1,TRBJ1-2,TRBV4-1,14,TGCGCCAGCAGCCGAGATGGGACAGGGTATGGCTACACCTTC,CASSRDGTGYGYTF
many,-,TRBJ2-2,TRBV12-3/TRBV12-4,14,TGTGCCAGCAGTTTAGTAGCTGGCGCCGGGGAGCTGTTTTTT,CASSLVAGAGELFF
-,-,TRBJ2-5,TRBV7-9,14,TGTGCCAGCGGAGTCTTTCAGGGTAGAGAGACCCAGTACTTC,CASGVFQGRETQYF
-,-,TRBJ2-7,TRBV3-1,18,TGTGCCAGCAGCCAAGATCGACCTCCTCTCCTGAGCTCCTACGAGCAGTACTTC,CASSQDRPPLLSSYEQYF
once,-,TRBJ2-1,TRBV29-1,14,TGCAGCGTGGGAGCTATATCGGGGCTGAATGAGCAGTTCTTC,CSVGAISGLNEQFF
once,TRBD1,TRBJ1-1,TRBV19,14,TGTGCCAGTAGGCCCCGGGACAGGCACACTGAAGCTTTCTTT,CASRPRDRHTEAFF
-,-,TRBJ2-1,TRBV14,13,TGTGCCAGCAGCCCTTGGGACTTCAATGAGCAGTTCTTC,CASSPWDFNEQFF
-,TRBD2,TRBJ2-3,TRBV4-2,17,TGTGCCAGCAGCCAAGGTCTCGGGGGGTTATCGGCAGATACGCAGTATTTT,CASSQGLGGLSADTQYF
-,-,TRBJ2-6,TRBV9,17,TGTGCCAGCAGCGTAGACAGGAGGGCTTCTGGGGCCAACGTCCTGACTTTC,CASSVDRRASGANVLTF
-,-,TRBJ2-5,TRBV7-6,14,TGTGCCAGCAGCTCTAGGGTTTTACTAGAGACCCAGTACTTC,CASSSRVLLETQYF
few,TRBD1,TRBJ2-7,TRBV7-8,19,TGTGCCAGCAGCTTAGGAGCCCCCGACAGGGCCTTGGGCTCCTACGAGCAGTACTTC,CASSLGAPDRALGSYEQYF
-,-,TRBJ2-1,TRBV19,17,TGTGCCAGTAGTAGCGGGGTGGGGGGTATCACCTACAATGAGCAGTTCTTC,CASSSGVGGITYNEQFF
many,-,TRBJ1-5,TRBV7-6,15,TGTGCCAGCAGCAGATGGCAGGGCCCTTCTCAGCCCCAGCATTTT,CASSRWQGPSQPQHF
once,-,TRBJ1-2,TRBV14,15,TGTGCCAGCAGCCAAGTTTCCACGGACTACTATGGCTACACCTTC,CASSQVSTDYYGYTF
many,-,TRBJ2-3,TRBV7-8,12,TGTGCCAGCAGCCCCCCCAGTGGTACGCAGTATTTT,CASSPPSGTQYF
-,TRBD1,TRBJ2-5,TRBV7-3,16,TGTGCCAGCAGCTTAAGGTCCGGACAGGGGCAAGAGACCCAGTACTTC,CASSLRSGQGQETQYF
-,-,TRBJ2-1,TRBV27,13,TGTGCCAGCAGTTTATCATTTTTAGATGAGCAGTTCTTC,CASSLSFLDEQFF
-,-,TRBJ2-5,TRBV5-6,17,TGTGCCAGCAGCCCGAACCCCGGACAGCTCCATCAAGAGACCCAGTACTTC,CASSPNPGQLHQETQYF
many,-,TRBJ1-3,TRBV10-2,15,TGCGCCAGCAGTGAGTCCCTCTATTCTGGAAACACCATATATTTT,CASSESLYSGNTIYF
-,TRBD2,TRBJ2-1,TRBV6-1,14,TGTGCCAACAGTAGGCTAGCGGCTAACAATGAGCAGTTCTTC,CANSRLAANNEQFF
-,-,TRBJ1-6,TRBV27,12,TGTGCCAGCACCGCAGGGCGATCACCCCTCCACTTT,CASTAGRSPLHF